Following are 14 T cell receptor beta chains from one sample sequenced in a study of blood T cell repertoires in COVID-19. The table came from immunoSEQ multiplex PCR; TCRdb's copy has only in-frame clones and leaves some out. Of fewer than 80,000 clones listed, approximately 86% are singletons. Input material: peripheral blood. The origin of the receptors is a man between 65 and 80 years old with acute or convalescent COVID-19.

V usage is TRBV3-1 (or the pseudogene TRBV3-2) and J usage is TRBJ1-5; no clear D gene. CDR1 and CDR2 (germline): LGHDT, YNNKEL (reference sequence). Trimming removed 4 bases at V and 1 base at J, with 8 bases between. This CDR3 is built from 14 residues. The CDR3 DNA reads TGTGCCAGCAGCCCTTCGTCCAGCAATCAGCCCCAGCATTTT. Protein: CASSPSSSNQPQHF.

The chain carries TRBV19 and TRBJ1-2; no clear D gene. The germline V and J ends were trimmed by 6 bases and 0 bases, with 14 bases remaining between them. Germline CDR1 reads LNHDA; CDR2 reads SQIVND (reference sequence). CDR3 size: 15 residues. The CDR3 nucleotides are TGTGCCAGTAGGGCGGGGTTCGTAGCTAACTATGGCTACACCTTC. Amino acids: CASRAGFVANYGYTF.

V usage is TRBV11-2 and J usage is TRBJ2-5, with 7 nucleotides matching TRBD1. V dropped 3 bases and J dropped 4; count of bases not matched to a gene: 5. The CDR3 runs to 14 residues. Germline V gene sequence: CDR1 SGHAT, CDR2 FQNNGV. CDR3 bases: TGTGCCAGCAGCTTTTTTACAGGGGTAGAGACCCAGTACTTC. Amino acid sequence: CASSFFTGVETQYF.

The rearrangement joins TRBV9 to TRBJ2-7, with 9 bases aligning to TRBD1. Germline CDR1 and CDR2: SGDLS and YYNGEE. The CDR3 is made up of 15 amino acids. With V trimmed by 4 bases and J by 2 bases, 7 bases remained unmatched. The CDR3 nucleotides read TGTGCCAGCAGCCCGCGGGGACAGGGACCCTACGAGCAGTACTTC. The encoded protein is CASSPRGQGPYEQYF. Full variable domain (missing parts from reference TRBV9 and TRBJ2-7): DSGVTQTPKHLITATGQRVTLRCSPRSGDLSVYWYQQSLDQGLQFLIQYYNGEERAKGNILERFSAQQFPDLHSELNLSSLELGDSALYFCASSPRGQGPYEQYFGPGTRLTVT.

This chain connects TRBV3-1 (or the pseudogene TRBV3-2) to TRBJ1-5; possibly TRBD1 for D (6 bases). The V end lost 1 base, the J end lost 7 bases, and 14 bases lay between the germline ends. Germline lookup yields CDR1 LGHDT and CDR2 YNNKEL (reference sequence). This CDR3 has 15 residues. The CDR3 sequence: CASSQGHRVGQPQHF. Here the CDR3 DNA reads TGTGCCAGCAGCCAAGGTCACAGGGTGGGACAGCCCCAGCATTTT.

The V and J genes are TRBV19 and TRBJ1-5; a possible D gene is TRBD1 (6 bases). The CDR3 extends over 14 amino acids. Germline V gene lookup returns CDR1 LNHDA and CDR2 SQIVND (reference sequence). V lost 5 bases and J 7 bases, leaving 15 bases between the germline ends. The CDR3 DNA sequence: TGTGCCAGTAGTTCCCGTCAGGGGCGGCAGCCCCAGCATTTT. As protein: CASSSRQGRQPQHF.

The chain combines TRBV19 with TRBJ2-7, with TRBD1 matching over 7 bases. V lost 6 bases, J lost 2 bases, and 4 bases stayed unmatched. The CDR3 is 13 residues long. Per germline, CDR1 LNHDA and CDR2 SQIVND (reference sequence). CDR3 DNA: TGTGCCAGTAGACAGGGGCAGCCCTACGAGCAGTACTTC. It specifies CASRQGQPYEQYF.

The V gene is TRBV11-2, the J gene TRBJ2-3; 8 nucleotides align to TRBD1. The CDR3 is made up of 14 amino acids. Germline CDR1 reads SGHAT; CDR2 reads FQNNGV. V lost 2 bases and J lost 3; bases outside the gene matches: 1. CDR3 DNA: TGTGCCAGCAGCTTAAACAGGGGGACAGATACGCAGTATTTT. Translated, it gives CASSLNRGTDTQYF.

This chain connects TRBV12-3 or TRBV12-4 to TRBJ2-2; possibly TRBD2 for D (6 bases). Trimming pared 7 bases from V and 5 bases from J, leaving 11 bases between. The CDR3 runs 13 residues. The CDR3 reads CASTFRGTGELFF. Here the CDR3 DNA reads TGTGCCAGCACCTTCCGGGGGACCGGGGAGCTGTTTTTT.

The chain recombines TRBV9 with TRBJ2-3, with 8 bases matching TRBD2. Germline CDR1 reads SGDLS; CDR2 reads YYNGEE. J lost 6 bases, V lost 3 bases, and 12 bases had no gene match. The CDR3 sequence is 16 residues long. CDR3 DNA sequence: TGTGCCAGCAGCGGGATGGCGGGAGGCCCAACGGATACGCAGTATTTT. As protein: CASSGMAGGPTDTQYF.

Comment on this clone: Other nucleotide sequences in the sample specify the same CDR3. The chain links TRBV5-1 to TRBJ2-2; TRBD1 matches 10 bases. The CDR3 length is 16 residues. The ends lost 2 bases at V and 6 bases at J; junction bases unmatched: 7. Germline assignment: CDR1 SGHRS and CDR2 YFSETQ. This chain's CDR3 is CASSFRTGGRSGELFF. CDR3 nucleotides: TGCGCCAGCAGCTTCAGGACAGGGGGGCGGTCCGGGGAGCTGTTTTTT. Full variable domain (missing parts from reference TRBV5-1 and TRBJ2-2): KAGVTQTPRYLIKTRGQQVTLSCSPISGHRSVSWYQQTPGQGLQFLFEYFSETQRNKGNFPGRFSGRQFSNSRSEMNVSTLELGDSALYLCASSFRTGGRSGELFFGEGSRLTVL.

The genes are TRBV27 and TRBJ1-4, with D possibly matching TRBD1 (5 bases). The CDR3 is 15 residues long. V lost 10 bases and J lost 1, with 16 bases in between. Looked up from germline, CDR1 is MNHEY and CDR2 is SMNVEV (reference sequence). This CDR3 is CATRAAQETNEKLFF. The CDR3 DNA follows: TGTGCCACCAGGGCCGCCCAGGAAACTAATGAAAAACTGTTTTTT. Full variable domain (outside the CDR3, taken from reference TRBV27 and TRBJ1-4): EAQVTQNPRYLITVTGKKLTVTCSQNMNHEYMSWYRQDPGLGLRQIYYSMNVEVTDKGDVPEGYKVSRKEKRNFPLILESPSPNQTSLYFCATRAAQETNEKLFFGSGTQLSVL.

J is TRBJ1-1 and V is TRBV27, with a tentative D call TRBD1 (6 bases). The germline V and J ends were trimmed by 5 bases and 11 bases, with 21 bases remaining between them. Germline V gene lookup returns CDR1 MNHEY and CDR2 SMNVEV (reference sequence). This CDR3 contains 14 residues. The CDR3 DNA is TGTGCCAGCAGTCCGTCCGGGACATCCAGAGGGGCTTTCTTT. Translating gives CASSPSGTSRGAFF.

The genes are TRBV3-1 (or the pseudogene TRBV3-2) and TRBJ1-4; D is ambiguous. The CDR3 has 16 residues. Germline values: CDR1 LGHDT, CDR2 YNNKEL (reference sequence). Trimming stripped 1 base from V and 0 bases from J, with 9 bases between. The CDR3 DNA follows: TGTGCCAGCAGCCAAGGGGCGATGTCAACTAATGAAAAACTGTTTTTT. Its translation: CASSQGAMSTNEKLFF.